This T cell receptor (beta chain) was sequenced for a study of CD8 T cells in ankylosing spondylitis. Germline V gene lookup returns CDR1 SGHRS and CDR2 YFSETQ. Trimming left V 5 bases short and J 3 bases short, with 12 bases between. The CDR3 has 14 residues. General study points: In synovial fluid and blood from reactive arthritis, some motif variants were previously reported. Disease-linked clones proved CD8+ and comparatively uncommon in peripheral blood. Disease-linked clones were reportedly significantly enriched in matched ankylosing spondylitis synovial fluid. Blood from ankylosing spondylitis patients appeared to carry a characteristic roughly 8-variant TCR beta motif.

Each TCR beta library was made by quantitative 5'-RACE that incorporated molecular barcodes. TCRdb reprocessed the 5' RACE reads via MiXCR and lists one record per CDR3 protein. The sample comprises hundreds of thousands of distinct CDR3 sequences, about 10% of which are singletons, and 0.51% rests with the top ten. The table lists this clonotype with many counts. The antigen is unknown. The sample taken for sequencing was blood, either unsorted or a sorted T cell fraction (not recorded which). The chain recombines TRBV5-1 with TRBJ1-5; D is ambiguous. The receptor was derived from a male donor with ankylosing spondylitis. In DNA form, the CDR3 reads TGCGCCAGCAGTGACGACGGACTCAATCAGCCCCAGCATTTT. Protein sequence: CASSDDGLNQPQHF.